This T cell receptor (beta chain) was documented in a study of cytomegalovirus exposure and HLA in healthy donors. Points from the study as a whole: It was likely that a cluster of highly shared sequence variants was a sequencing artifact. Confirmation in vitro established that three CMV-associated chains were specific for CMV antigens. In a later analysis, common viral pathogens appeared linked to several of the most significant clusters. Using the classifier, cytomegalovirus status was reportedly diagnosed with high specificity and sensitivity.

Turning to this clone: The antigen is not known.

Trimming took 9 bases from V and 6 from J; bases not matched to a gene: 10. Germline V gene lookup returns CDR1 WSHSY and CDR2 SAAADI. CDR3 size: 14 residues. PCR used 60 Vbeta primers and 13 Jbeta primers. Assay: immunoSEQ multiplex PCR; the TCRdb copy retains only in-frame clones and omits some. The data contain around 100,000 clones, approximately 70% of them singletons. The sequenced sample was PBMCs. This chain uses TRBV10-2 with TRBJ2-2; 7 nucleotides match TRBD2. The clonotype was recovered from a man aged 35 to 55 in good health and CMV-seropositive. The CDR3: CASYDGGSSGELFF. The CDR3 DNA follows: TGCGCCAGTTACGACGGCGGGAGTTCCGGGGAGCTGTTTTTT.